Presented here are 4 T cell receptor beta chains from one specimen sequenced in a study of T cell repertoires in cytomegalovirus infection. TCRdb re-derived calls from the reads in MiXCR, one entry per CDR3 protein. Among fewer than 550,000 distinct CDR3 sequences listed, more than 15% were seen once. What was sequenced was CD8+ T cells from PBMCs. These receptors came from a human donor in good health (CMV status not recorded). Some clones in this sample may be carry-over from other donors' samples.

This clonotype was seen repeatedly, ten times or more. CDR3 loop: CASSLREGSTDTQYF. CDR3 in DNA: TGTGCCAGCAGCTTACGGGAGGGCAGCACAGATACGCAGTATTTT. This chain uses TRBV7-8 with TRBJ2-3, with 8 positions matching TRBD2. There are 15 residues in the CDR3. Germline V CDR1 and CDR2: SGHVS, FQNEAQ. J was trimmed by 0 bases and V by 2 bases; bases with no gene match: 1.

This clonotype was observed a few times. The chain recombines TRBV28 with TRBJ2-7; the match to TRBD2 covers 8 bases. The CDR3 is 17 amino acids. The trim removed 5 bases at V and 0 bases at J, leaving 12 bases unmatched. CDR1 and CDR2 (germline): MDHEN, SYDVKM. The CDR3 here is CASSELVVAGPSYEQYF. The DNA of the CDR3 is TGTGCCAGCAGTGAGCTCGTCGTAGCGGGACCCTCCTACGAGCAGTACTTC.

In its sample, this clonotype was seen many times. The chain combines TRBV7-9 with TRBJ2-1, with TRBD1 matching over 7 bases. The CDR3 totals 14 residues. V lost 4 bases and J lost 8; bases outside the gene matches: 8. Germline V CDR1 and CDR2: SEHNR, FQNEAQ (reference sequence). The DNA of the CDR3 is TGTGCCAGCAGCTATCAGACAGGGTCTTATGAGCAGTTCTTC. This encodes CASSYQTGSYEQFF.

This clonotype was observed a handful of times. CDR3 nucleotide sequence: TGTGCCACCAGTGATTCCCTTGGGTCCTATCAAGAGACCCAGTACTTC. Translating gives CATSDSLGSYQETQYF. J is TRBJ2-5 and V is TRBV24-1; D not resolved. CDR1 is KGHDR and CDR2 is SFDVKD in the germline V gene. Trimming removed 2 bases at V and 2 bases at J, with 14 bases between. The CDR3 loop spans 16 amino acids.